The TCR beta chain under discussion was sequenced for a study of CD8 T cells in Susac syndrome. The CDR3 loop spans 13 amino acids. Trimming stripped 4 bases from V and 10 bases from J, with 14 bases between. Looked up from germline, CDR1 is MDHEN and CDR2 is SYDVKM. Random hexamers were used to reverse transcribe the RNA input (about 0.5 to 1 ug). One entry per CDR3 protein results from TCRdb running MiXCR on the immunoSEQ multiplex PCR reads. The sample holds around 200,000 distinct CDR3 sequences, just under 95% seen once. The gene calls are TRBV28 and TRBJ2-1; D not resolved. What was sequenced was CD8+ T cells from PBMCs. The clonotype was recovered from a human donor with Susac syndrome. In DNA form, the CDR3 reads TGTGCCAGCAGTTCCCCTGGCAGACCAGAGCAGTTCTTC. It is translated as CASSSPGRPEQFF.